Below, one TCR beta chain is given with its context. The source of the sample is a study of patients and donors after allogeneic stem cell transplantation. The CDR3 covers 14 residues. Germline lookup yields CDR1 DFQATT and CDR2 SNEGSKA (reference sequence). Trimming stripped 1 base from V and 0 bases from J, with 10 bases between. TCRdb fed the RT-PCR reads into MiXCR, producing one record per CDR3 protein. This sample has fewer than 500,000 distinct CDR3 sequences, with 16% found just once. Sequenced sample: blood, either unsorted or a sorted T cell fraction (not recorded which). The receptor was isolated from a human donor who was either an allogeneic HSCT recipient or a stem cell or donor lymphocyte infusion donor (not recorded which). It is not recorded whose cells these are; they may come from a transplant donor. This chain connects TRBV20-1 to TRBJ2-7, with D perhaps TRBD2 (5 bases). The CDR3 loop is CSARGLEGSYEQYF. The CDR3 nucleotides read TGCAGTGCTAGAGGTCTAGAGGGCTCCTACGAGCAGTACTTC.